The 24 T cell receptor beta chains below all came from one sample that was sequenced in a study of cytomegalovirus exposure and HLA in healthy donors. Sequenced by immunoSEQ multiplex PCR; TCRdb stores in-frame clones only, minus some. This sample has 90,000 or so clones, with 85% found just once. Sample: PBMCs. All receptors come from a man between 18 and 35 years old in good health and CMV-seropositive.

This clone showed up just a few times. The gene calls are TRBV28 and TRBJ2-4, with a possible D match to TRBD2 (7 bases). The V and J ends lost 1 base and 9 bases respectively, with 16 bases between them. Germline CDR1 is MDHEN and CDR2 is SYDVKM. This CDR3 is built from 15 residues. The CDR3 DNA sequence: TGTGCCAGCAGTTTATCCGAGGGGGGGTGGGCCATTCAGTACTTC. Translation gives CASSLSEGGWAIQYF.

V and J are TRBV7-9 and TRBJ2-3; D gene uncertain. There are 12 residues in the CDR3. The germline V gene has CDR1 SEHNR and CDR2 FQNEAQ (reference sequence). Trimming stripped 7 bases from V and 4 bases from J, with 9 bases between. CDR3 DNA sequence: TGTGCCAGCACCCCCCAGGCAGATACGCAGTATTTT. Translating gives CASTPQADTQYF.

The chain recombines TRBV5-1 with TRBJ1-1; 8 bases are a match to TRBD1. The J segment lost 10 bases and the V segment lost 0 bases, leaving 5 bases of the junction unmatched. Germline assignment: CDR1 SGHRS and CDR2 YFSETQ. The CDR3 length is 13 residues. CDR3 amino acids: CASSLDDRGRAFF. CDR3 DNA: TGCGCCAGCAGCTTGGACGACAGGGGCCGAGCTTTCTTT. Variable domain in full (rest from reference TRBV5-1 and TRBJ1-1): KAGVTQTPRYLIKTRGQQVTLSCSPISGHRSVSWYQQTPGQGLQFLFEYFSETQRNKGNFPGRFSGRQFSNSRSEMNVSTLELGDSALYLCASSLDDRGRAFFGQGTRLTVV.

This chain links TRBV14 with TRBJ2-1, with TRBD1 as a possible D gene (5 bases). V gave up 3 bases and J gave up 4 bases, with 13 bases separating them. In germline, CDR1 is SGHDN, CDR2 FVKESK. The length of the CDR3 is 15 residues. CDR3 amino acids: CASSHDDRGYNEQFF. The CDR3 coding sequence is TGTGCCAGCAGCCACGATGACAGAGGTTACAATGAGCAGTTCTTC.

This rearrangement joins TRBV6-5 to TRBJ1-4; possible D gene TRBD1, 6 bases. The CDR3 sequence is 14 residues long. Trimming pared 10 bases from V and 5 bases from J, leaving 17 bases between. Germline CDR1 reads MNHEY; CDR2 reads SVGAGI. CDR3 bases: TGTGCCACAAGGGGGACGGGGGGGAATGAAAAACTGTTTTTT. It translates to CATRGTGGNEKLFF.

CDR3 in DNA: TGTGCCACCAGCAGAGATGTTGGAGGGAGCTCCTACGAGCAGTACTTC. Protein: CATSRDVGGSSYEQYF. V and J are TRBV15 and TRBJ2-7, with D perhaps TRBD2 (6 bases). The V and J ends lost 0 bases and 0 bases respectively, with 12 bases between them. The CDR3 has 16 residues. Germline values: CDR1 LNHNV, CDR2 YYDKDF (reference sequence). Using reference TRBV15 and TRBJ2-7 for the parts outside the CDR3, the full variable domain is DAMVIQNPRYQVTQFGKPVTLSCSQTLNHNVMYWYQQKSSQAPKLLFHYYDKDFNNEADTPDNFQSRRPNTSFCFLDIRSPGLGDTAMYLCATSRDVGGSSYEQYFGPGTRLTVT.

The chain joins TRBV6-1 to TRBJ2-7, with no clear D. With 5 bases removed from V and 4 bases from J, the gap between germline ends came to 6 bases. This CDR3 has 11 residues. Germline CDR1 reads MNHNS; CDR2 reads SASEGT. The CDR3 region has the DNA TGTGCCAGCAGTAACATGTACGAGCAGTACTTC. It translates to CASSNMYEQYF.

The rearrangement links TRBV5-6 to TRBJ2-1; D is ambiguous. Between the trimmed V and J ends, which lost 1 base and 4 bases, there was a span of 3 bases. CDR3 length equals 12 residues. CDR1 is SGHDT and CDR2 is YYEEEE in the germline V gene. The CDR3 DNA reads as TGTGCCAGCAGCTTGCGGTACAATGAGCAGTTCTTC. This gives the protein CASSLRYNEQFF.

V gene TRBV27 combines with J gene TRBJ2-7; a weak D match, TRBD1 (5 bases). The CDR3 sequence is 14 residues long. Germline CDR1 MNHEY, CDR2 SMNVEV (reference sequence). Deletions cut 7 bases from V and 6 bases from J, with 19 bases between. CDR3 sequence (DNA): TGTGCCAGCACCCTCCACCCCCAGGGTGCCGAGCAGTACTTC. It is translated as CASTLHPQGAEQYF.

The chain is built from TRBV30 and TRBJ2-7; tentatively, D is TRBD2 (6 bases). V gave up 2 bases and J gave up 6 bases, with 8 bases separating them. The germline gives CDR1 GTSNPN, CDR2 SVGIG (reference sequence). This CDR3 has 11 amino acids. The CDR3 region has the DNA TGTGCCTGGAGTTACGGGAGCGAGCAGTACTTC. It specifies CAWSYGSEQYF.

The chain carries TRBV2 and TRBJ1-5; D is perhaps TRBD1 (6 bases). The CDR3 covers 15 residues. Trimming took off 1 base at V and 0 bases at J, with 7 bases between the two ends. The germline V gene has CDR1 SNHLY and CDR2 FYNNEI. The CDR3 bases are TGTGCCAGCAGTGAAGGGACAGTTAGCAATCAGCCCCAGCATTTT. This sequence encodes CASSEGTVSNQPQHF.

J is TRBJ2-3 and V is TRBV20-1; no definite D call. The CDR3 has 11 residues. Germline V gene data show CDR1 as DFQATT and CDR2 as SNEGSKA (reference sequence). Trimming pared 7 bases from V and 2 bases from J, leaving 7 bases between. The chain's CDR3 is CSVPFTDTQYF. CDR3 nucleotides: TGCAGTGTCCCTTTCACAGATACGCAGTATTTT.

The rearrangement joins TRBV28 to TRBJ2-1, with D hard to call. Germline CDR1 is MDHEN and CDR2 is SYDVKM. Trimming pared 5 bases from V and 5 bases from J, leaving 4 bases between. CDR3 size: 11 residues. CDR3 sequence reads: CASSPDNEQFF. CDR3 coding DNA: TGTGCCAGCAGTCCCGACAATGAGCAGTTCTTC.

The genes are TRBV5-6 and TRBJ2-7; TRBD2 might be the D (6 bases). CDR1 is SGHDT and CDR2 is YYEEEE in the germline V gene. This CDR3 region has 12 residues. V lost 4 bases and J lost 4, with 9 bases in between. CDR3 sequence reads: CASSLTRYEQYF. The DNA of the CDR3 is TGTGCCAGCAGCCTGACTAGATACGAGCAGTACTTC.

This rearrangement joins TRBV28 to TRBJ2-3; D perhaps matches TRBD1 (6 bases). Trimming pared 2 bases from V and 0 bases from J, leaving 15 bases between. Germline V lookup: CDR1 MDHEN, CDR2 SYDVKM. The CDR3 extends over 17 amino acids. This CDR3 is CASSLPTGFASTDTQYF. CDR3 in DNA: TGTGCCAGCAGTTTACCAACAGGGTTCGCCAGCACAGATACGCAGTATTTT.

The CDR3 here is CAWSVGLAGGGDTQYF. The CDR3 nucleotides are TGTGCCTGGAGTGTAGGACTAGCGGGAGGTGGGGATACGCAGTATTTT. The V call is TRBV30, the J call TRBJ2-3; TRBD2 aligns across 14 bases. CDR1 and CDR2 (germline): GTSNPN, SVGIG (reference sequence). The CDR3 is 16 residues long. The V segment lost 0 bases and the J segment 6 bases; nucleotides outside the gene matches: 5.

The chain links TRBV2 to TRBJ2-3, with D unresolved. The length of the CDR3 is 14 residues. Trimming left V 1 base short and J 0 bases short, with 5 bases between. The germline CDR1 and CDR2 sequences are SNHLY and FYNNEI. DNA for the CDR3: TGTGCCAGCAGTGAAGACTTGAGCACAGATACGCAGTATTTT. Protein: CASSEDLSTDTQYF.

The chain links TRBV5-1 to TRBJ1-5; 7 bases agree with TRBD1. V was clipped by 4 bases and J by 2 bases; unmatched bases: 6. This CDR3 has 15 amino acids. Germline V CDR1 and CDR2: SGHRS, YFSETQ. CDR3 sequence (DNA): TGCGCCAGCAGCGCTACAGGGGAGGGCAATCAGCCCCAGCATTTT. Translation: CASSATGEGNQPQHF.

The chain uses TRBV7-8 and TRBJ2-3; D is perhaps TRBD2 (5 bases). The CDR3 is 17 amino acids. V was pared by 3 bases and J by 5 bases, with 21 bases between. From germline, CDR1 is SGHVS and CDR2 FQNEAQ. CDR3: CASSFLPPSPGKDTQYF. The CDR3 coding sequence is TGTGCCAGCAGCTTCCTTCCCCCCTCGCCCGGGAAAGATACGCAGTATTTT.

The chain links TRBV27 to TRBJ2-1; 8 nucleotides match TRBD1. After removal of 4 bases from V and 4 bases from J, the junction contained 6 bases not matched to a gene. CDR1 is MNHEY and CDR2 is SMNVEV in the germline V gene (reference sequence). This CDR3 is built from 15 residues. CDR3: CASSYGQGFYNEQFF. The DNA for the CDR3 is TGTGCCAGCAGTTACGGACAGGGCTTTTACAATGAGCAGTTCTTC.

The chain joins TRBV9 to TRBJ2-1, with a possible D match to TRBD2 (6 bases). V lost 0 bases and J lost 8, with 15 bases in between. Germline CDR1 is SGDLS and CDR2 is YYNGEE. The CDR3 totals 15 residues. CDR3 bases: TGTGCCAGCAGCGTAGACGGGGCCTGGGGGGATGAGCAGTTCTTC. Translated: CASSVDGAWGDEQFF.

This chain joins TRBV6-1 and TRBJ2-1; 10 bases fit TRBD2. The V gene end was trimmed by 4 bases and the J gene end by 4 bases; junction bases not matched to a gene: 7. The CDR3 contains 16 residues. In germline, CDR1 is MNHNS, CDR2 SASEGT. The DNA for the CDR3 is TGTGCCAGCAGTGCCACTAGCGGGATACTATACAATGAGCAGTTCTTC. Translated: CASSATSGILYNEQFF.

This clone has a handful of counts. The chain is built from TRBV6-6 and TRBJ1-1; D possibly corresponds to TRBD1 (6 bases). The CDR3 consists of 13 residues. Per the germline V gene, CDR1 is MNHNY and CDR2 is SVGAGI (reference sequence). Deletions cut 4 bases from V and 5 bases from J, with 11 bases between. CDR3 region: CASSLQGETEAFF. CDR3 nucleotide sequence: TGTGCCAGCAGTTTACAGGGCGAGACTGAAGCTTTCTTT.

Note on this clone: Germline and junction disagree at one end, which may indicate a read error. V and J are TRBV7-9 and TRBJ2-1; 8 bases agree with TRBD2. The CDR3 is 15 amino acids. CDR1 SEHNR and CDR2 FQNEAQ come from the germline V gene (reference sequence). The CDR3 nucleotides read TGTGCCAGCAGCCTAGCGGGTGGAGCGAACAATGAGCAGTTCTTC. It codes for CASSLAGGANNEQFF.